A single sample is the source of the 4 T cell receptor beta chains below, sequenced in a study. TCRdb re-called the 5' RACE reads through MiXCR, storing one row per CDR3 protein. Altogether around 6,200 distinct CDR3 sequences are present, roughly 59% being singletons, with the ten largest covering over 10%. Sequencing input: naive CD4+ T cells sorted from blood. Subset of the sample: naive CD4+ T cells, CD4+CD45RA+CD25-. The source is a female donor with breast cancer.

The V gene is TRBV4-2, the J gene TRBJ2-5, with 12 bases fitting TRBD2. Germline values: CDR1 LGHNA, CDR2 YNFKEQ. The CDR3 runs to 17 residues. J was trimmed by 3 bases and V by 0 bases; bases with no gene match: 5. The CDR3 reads CASSQDRRLAGEETQYF. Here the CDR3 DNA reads TGTGCCAGCAGCCAAGATCGGCGACTAGCGGGAGAAGAGACCCAGTACTTC.

The CDR3 nucleotides read TGTGCCAGCAGCCCGACAGGCTCCCTCCACTTT. Translating it yields CASSPTGSLHF. The V gene is TRBV6-6, the J gene TRBJ1-6; D might be TRBD1 (6 bases). CDR3 length: 11 residues. V gave up 6 bases and J gave up 14 bases, with 11 bases separating them. Germline V gene data show CDR1 as MNHNY and CDR2 as SVGAGI (reference sequence).

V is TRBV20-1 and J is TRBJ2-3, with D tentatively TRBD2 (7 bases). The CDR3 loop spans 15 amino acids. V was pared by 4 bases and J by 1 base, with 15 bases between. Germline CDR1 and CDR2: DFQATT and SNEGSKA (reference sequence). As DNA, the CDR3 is TGCAGTGCTACCGAGGGGGGGCAGGGCACAGATACGCAGTATTTT. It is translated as CSATEGGQGTDTQYF.

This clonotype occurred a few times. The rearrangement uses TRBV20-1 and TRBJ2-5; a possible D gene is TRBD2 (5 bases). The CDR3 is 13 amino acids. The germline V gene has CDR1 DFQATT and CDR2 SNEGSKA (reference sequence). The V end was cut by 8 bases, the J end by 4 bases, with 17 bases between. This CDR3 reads CSPQLRAGETQYF. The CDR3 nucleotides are TGCAGTCCTCAGTTGCGGGCCGGAGAGACCCAGTACTTC.